The rows below give T cell receptor beta chains drawn from one sample of a study of OX40 agonist ivuxolimab in advanced cancers. The protocol was immunoSEQ multiplex PCR, while the TCRdb copy is restricted to in-frame clones and leaves out a portion. Of about 46,000 clones detected, 75% to 90% appear once; the ten largest clones hold 12%. The sequenced sample was CD4+ or CD8+ T cells sorted from blood, obtained in a trial of the OX40 agonist ivuxolimab. The source is an adult with an advanced solid tumor such as melanoma, head and neck, liver or kidney cancer. Both conserved end residues are part of each CDR3. D genes are given only for firm matches. Not all rows give a size; the values are once, few, many and, for expanded clones, a class.

D: NA; V: TRBV29-1; J: TRBJ2-7; size: NA; DNA: TGCAGCGTTGAAGATCAAAGCGACTCCTACGAGCAGTACTTC; CDR3: CSVEDQSDSYEQYF
D: NA; V: TRBV7-9; J: TRBJ1-6; size: NA; DNA: TGTGCCAGCAGCTTAGCCCAGGGGCCGCGGAATTCACCCCTCCACTTT; CDR3: CASSLAQGPRNSPLHF
D: NA; V: TRBV29-1; J: TRBJ2-7; size: NA; DNA: TGCAGCGTTGAAGATTCGGAATACGAGCAGTACTTC; CDR3: CSVEDSEYEQYF
D: TRBD1; V: TRBV4-1; J: TRBJ2-7; size: NA; DNA: TGCGCCAGCAGCCAGGGGACAGGACCCTACGAGCAGTACTTC; CDR3: CASSQGTGPYEQYF
D: NA; V: TRBV5-6; J: TRBJ2-7; size: NA; DNA: TGTGCCAGCAGCTTGGGCAGGAACGAGCAGTACTTC; CDR3: CASSLGRNEQYF
D: NA; V: TRBV9; J: TRBJ2-7; size: NA; DNA: TGTGCCAGCAGTGACGGGTCATCCTACGAGCAGTACTTC; CDR3: CASSDGSSYEQYF
D: TRBD1; V: TRBV7-9; J: TRBJ1-2; size: NA; DNA: TGTGCCAGCAGCTCAGAAAAGAGTCAGGGGGGCTATGGCTACACCTTC; CDR3: CASSSEKSQGGYGYTF
D: NA; V: TRBV7-9; J: TRBJ2-5; size: NA; DNA: TGTGCCAGCAGCTTATCCATCGATCCCCGTGAGACCCAGTACTTC; CDR3: CASSLSIDPRETQYF
D: NA; V: TRBV7-2; J: TRBJ2-3; size: NA; DNA: TGTGCCAGCAGCTTAGAGCCAGGGGGGGAGGATACGCAGTATTTT; CDR3: CASSLEPGGEDTQYF
D: NA; V: TRBV9; J: TRBJ2-3; size: NA; DNA: TGTGCCAGCAGCGTAGAATCAGATACGCAGTATTTT; CDR3: CASSVESDTQYF
D: NA; V: TRBV7-6; J: TRBJ1-4; size: NA; DNA: TGTGCCAGCAGCTACGGAGGGGGAGATGAAAAACTGTTTTTT; CDR3: CASSYGGGDEKLFF
D: NA; V: TRBV7-3; J: TRBJ2-1; size: NA; DNA: TGTGCCAGCAGCTTAGTGCCGGGAGACTCCTACAATGAGCAGTTCTTC; CDR3: CASSLVPGDSYNEQFF
D: TRBD1; V: TRBV4-3; J: TRBJ1-2; size: NA; DNA: TGCGCCAGCAGCCAAGATCGACGACAGGGGAATGGCTACACCTTC; CDR3: CASSQDRRQGNGYTF
D: TRBD1; V: TRBV27; J: TRBJ2-7; size: NA; DNA: TGTGCCAGCAGTTTATTTGGACAGGGATACGAGCAGTACTTC; CDR3: CASSLFGQGYEQYF
D: NA; V: TRBV5-1; J: TRBJ1-2; size: NA; DNA: TGCGCCAGCAGCTTGGGGGGCGCTTCCTACACCTTC; CDR3: CASSLGGASYTF
D: NA; V: TRBV5-5; J: TRBJ1-1; size: NA; DNA: TGTGCCAACAGCTTGGACGTGAACACTGAAGCTTTCTTT; CDR3: CANSLDVNTEAFF
D: NA; V: TRBV23-1; J: TRBJ2-7; size: NA; DNA: TGCGCCAGGACAGCGACCTACGAGCAGTACTTC; CDR3: CARTATYEQYF
D: TRBD1; V: TRBV2; J: TRBJ2-1; size: once; DNA: TGTGCCAGCAGTCCCGCCCCAGACAGGGTTGATGAGCAGTTCTTC; CDR3: CASSPAPDRVDEQFF
D: NA; V: TRBV6-5; J: TRBJ1-2; size: NA; DNA: TGTGCCAGCAGATCCCGTCTAATCAGCACCTTC; CDR3: CASRSRLISTF
D: NA; V: TRBV5-8; J: TRBJ1-2; size: NA; DNA: TGTGCCAGCAGCCCCGGGACGGCTAACTATGGCTACACCTTC; CDR3: CASSPGTANYGYTF
D: NA; V: TRBV6-5; J: TRBJ1-2; size: NA; DNA: TGTGCCAGCAGTATCGGGTTATCGACAAGAGATGGCTACACCTTC; CDR3: CASSIGLSTRDGYTF
D: TRBD1; V: TRBV10-3; J: TRBJ2-6; size: NA; DNA: TGTGCCATCAGTGAAGGGACAGGGGGACCCGTCTTGGGTGGGGCCAACGTCCTGACTTTC; CDR3: CAISEGTGGPVLGGANVLTF
D: TRBD1; V: TRBV5-6; J: TRBJ2-3; size: NA; DNA: TGTGCCAGCAGCTTGGTTGTCGGGACAGGGATCACAGATACGCAGTATTTT; CDR3: CASSLVVGTGITDTQYF
D: TRBD1; V: TRBV27; J: TRBJ2-1; size: NA; DNA: TGTGCCAGCAGTTTCATGGGACAGGGGCGGGATGAGCAGTTCTTC; CDR3: CASSFMGQGRDEQFF
D: TRBD1; V: TRBV9; J: TRBJ2-5; size: NA; DNA: TGTGCCAGCAGCGTATCAGACAGGGACGGAGAGACCCAGTACTTC; CDR3: CASSVSDRDGETQYF
D: NA; V: TRBV19; J: TRBJ1-2; size: NA; DNA: TGTGCCAGTAGTATTGAATCCAGGGGCCAAGATGGCTACACCTTC; CDR3: CASSIESRGQDGYTF
D: NA; V: TRBV28; J: TRBJ1-6; size: NA; DNA: TGTGCCAGCAGTTCCCAGGGGCTGAGCTCCTATAATTCACCCCTCCACTTT; CDR3: CASSSQGLSSYNSPLHF
D: NA; V: TRBV6-1; J: TRBJ1-3; size: NA; DNA: TGTGCCAGCAGTCCCTCTGGAAACACCATATATTTT; CDR3: CASSPSGNTIYF
D: TRBD1; V: TRBV7-3; J: TRBJ2-7; size: NA; DNA: TGTGCCAGCAGCTACTCCGGGACAGGGGGTTGGGAGCAGTACTTC; CDR3: CASSYSGTGGWEQYF
D: NA; V: TRBV19; J: TRBJ1-2; size: NA; DNA: TGTGCCAGTAGTTGGGGGGGCGCTTACTATGGCTACACCTTC; CDR3: CASSWGGAYYGYTF
D: NA; V: TRBV7-6; J: TRBJ2-1; size: NA; DNA: TGTGCCAGCAGCGACGCGGGCGGGGTTCCCTACAATGAGCAGTTCTTC; CDR3: CASSDAGGVPYNEQFF
D: NA; V: TRBV7-2; J: TRBJ1-4; size: NA; DNA: TGTGCCAGCAGCTCAACAGACAACCTAGGGGAAAAACTGTTTTTT; CDR3: CASSSTDNLGEKLFF
D: TRBD2; V: TRBV5-1; J: TRBJ2-3; size: NA; DNA: TGCGCCAGCAGCTTGGTTCCGCGGGGGGGCCAAGATACGCAGTATTTT; CDR3: CASSLVPRGGQDTQYF
D: TRBD1; V: TRBV28; J: TRBJ1-2; size: NA; DNA: TGTGCCAGCAGTTTCCGGGGACAGGGCGGCTATGGCTACACCTTC; CDR3: CASSFRGQGGYGYTF
D: TRBD1; V: TRBV7-9; J: TRBJ2-7; size: few; DNA: TGTGCCAGCAGCCCGGGACAGGGTCGGTACGAGCAGTACTTC; CDR3: CASSPGQGRYEQYF
D: TRBD1; V: TRBV29-1; J: TRBJ1-6; size: NA; DNA: TGCAGCTTAACAGGGGTCTCTAACGCACCCCTCCACTTT; CDR3: CSLTGVSNAPLHF
D: TRBD2; V: TRBV29-1; J: TRBJ2-7; size: NA; DNA: TGCAGCGTTGGGACTAGCGGGAGTTTCGAGCAGTACTTC; CDR3: CSVGTSGSFEQYF
D: TRBD2; V: TRBV6-5; J: TRBJ2-2; size: NA; DNA: TGTGCCAGCACCAAACTAGCGGGGTTCACCGGGGAGCTGTTTTTT; CDR3: CASTKLAGFTGELFF
D: TRBD2; V: TRBV5-4; J: TRBJ2-7; size: NA; DNA: TGTGCCAGCAGCTTGGGCGGGAGCCACGAGCAGTACTTC; CDR3: CASSLGGSHEQYF
D: NA; V: TRBV25-1; J: TRBJ2-5; size: NA; DNA: TGTGCCAGCAGTGACCCGGAGCGGACCCAGTACTTC; CDR3: CASSDPERTQYF
D: TRBD2; V: TRBV7-6; J: TRBJ2-5; size: NA; DNA: TGTGCCAGCAGCCAAGCGGGGGGGGGACAAGAGACCCAGTACTTC; CDR3: CASSQAGGGQETQYF
D: NA; V: TRBV5-5; J: TRBJ2-1; size: medium-sized; DNA: TGTGCCAGCAGCCCGCCGGAAAACAATGAGCAGTTCTTC; CDR3: CASSPPENNEQFF
D: NA; V: TRBV27; J: TRBJ2-3; size: NA; DNA: TGTGCCAGCAGCTGGGGGAGTACAGATACGCAGTATTTT; CDR3: CASSWGSTDTQYF
D: TRBD1; V: TRBV29-1; J: TRBJ2-5; size: NA; DNA: TGCAGCGTTGAAGCCCGGGACAGGGGGGGAGAGACCCAGTACTTC; CDR3: CSVEARDRGGETQYF
D: NA; V: TRBV9; J: TRBJ2-1; size: few; DNA: TGTGCCAGCAGCCCCCCCCACGGGAGAGACGTGAACAATGAGCAGTTCTTC; CDR3: CASSPPHGRDVNNEQFF
D: NA; V: TRBV7-9; J: TRBJ2-1; size: NA; DNA: TGTGCCAGCAGCTTGGGGCTACAATACAATGAGCAGTTCTTC; CDR3: CASSLGLQYNEQFF
D: TRBD1; V: TRBV5-6; J: TRBJ2-7; size: NA; DNA: TGTGCCAGCAGCTTGCCGGGACAGGGCTACGAGCAGTACTTC; CDR3: CASSLPGQGYEQYF
D: TRBD1; V: TRBV10-3; J: TRBJ2-1; size: NA; DNA: TGTGCCATCAGTGAGAACAGGGGGATTATCAATGAGCAGTTCTTC; CDR3: CAISENRGIINEQFF
D: NA; V: TRBV28; J: TRBJ1-5; size: NA; DNA: TGTGCCAGCGGGGGTCAGCCCCAGCATTTT; CDR3: CASGGQPQHF
D: NA; V: TRBV12-2; J: TRBJ2-7; size: NA; DNA: TGTGCCAGCAGAGGTCCCGGGGACTACGAGCAGTACTTC; CDR3: CASRGPGDYEQYF
D: NA; V: TRBV5-5; J: TRBJ2-7; size: NA; DNA: TGTGCCAGCAGCTCCCTACTAGAATTCAACGAGCAGTACTTC; CDR3: CASSSLLEFNEQYF
D: NA; V: TRBV27; J: TRBJ2-1; size: NA; DNA: TGTGCCAGCAGTTCGTGGGAGTACAACAATGAGCAGTTCTTC; CDR3: CASSSWEYNNEQFF
D: NA; V: TRBV7-9; J: TRBJ2-1; size: NA; DNA: TGTGCCAGCAGCTTAGTTCGGGCAAGCTCCTACAATGAGCAGTTCTTC; CDR3: CASSLVRASSYNEQFF
D: NA; V: TRBV23-1; J: TRBJ2-1; size: NA; DNA: TGCGCCAGCCCAACAGGGCCCCCTTACAATGAGCAGTTCTTC; CDR3: CASPTGPPYNEQFF
D: NA; V: TRBV29-1; J: TRBJ2-7; size: once; DNA: TGCAGCGTGCGGATACAGGGTGACGAGCAGTACTTC; CDR3: CSVRIQGDEQYF